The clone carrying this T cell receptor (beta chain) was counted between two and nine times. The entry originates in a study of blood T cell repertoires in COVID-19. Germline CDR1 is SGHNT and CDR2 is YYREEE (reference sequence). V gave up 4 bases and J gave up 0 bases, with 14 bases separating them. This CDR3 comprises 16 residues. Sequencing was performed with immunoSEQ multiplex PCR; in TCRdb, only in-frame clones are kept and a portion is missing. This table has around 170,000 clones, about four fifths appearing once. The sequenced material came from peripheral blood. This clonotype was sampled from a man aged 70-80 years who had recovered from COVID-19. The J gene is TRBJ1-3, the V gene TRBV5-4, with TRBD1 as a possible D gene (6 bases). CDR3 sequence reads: CASSGRGAYSGNTIYF. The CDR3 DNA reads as TGTGCCAGCAGCGGGAGGGGGGCTTACTCTGGAAACACCATATATTTT.